These T cell receptor beta chains were read from a single sample in a study of shared clonotypes between healthy human individuals. The repertoire was sequenced with immunoSEQ multiplex PCR; TCRdb's copy has only in-frame clones and lacks some. The sample has over 850,000 clones, 78% seen once; the top ten hold 0.4% to 0.55%. Sequenced: memory CD4+ T cells from PBMCs. These receptors all stem from a man aged 18 to 30 in good health. Some clones in this sample may be carry-over from other donors' samples. The CDR3 runs from the conserved cysteine through the conserved F or W. D genes are given only for firm matches. Expanded clones are given a class, and other clones once, few, many or no size at all.

>TRBJ2-7|-|TRBD1|TRBV5-1
TGCGCCAGCAGCTTGGGGGACAGAGCCGAGCAGTACTTC
CASSLGDRAEQYF
>TRBJ2-3|-|-|TRBV7-3
TGTGCCAGCAGCATCGGACTTTACACAGATACGCAGTATTTT
CASSIGLYTDTQYF
>TRBJ2-3|once|-|TRBV5-1
TGCGCCAGCAGTCGAGGGGTAGAGAGAGATACGCAGTATTTT
CASSRGVERDTQYF
>TRBJ1-5|once|-|TRBV2
TGTGCCAGCCATAGCCAAGGGCGGGATCAGCCCCAGCATTTT
CASHSQGRDQPQHF
>TRBJ1-2|few|-|TRBV30
TGTGCCTGGAGTCAGGGAAGCTATGGCTACACCTTC
CAWSQGSYGYTF
>TRBJ1-5|few|-|TRBV6-1
TGTGCCAGCAGTGAGAATTGGGGTCAGCCCCAGCATTTT
CASSENWGQPQHF
>TRBJ2-3|few|TRBD2|TRBV14
TGTGCCAGCAGCCTGGCGGGAGTATTAAGGACGCAGTATTTT
CASSLAGVLRTQYF
>TRBJ2-3|-|TRBD1|TRBV4-2
TGTGCCAGCAGCCAGGAAACAGGGGGCAGGACAGATACGCAGTATTTT
CASSQETGGRTDTQYF
>TRBJ2-5|-|-|TRBV25-1
TGTGCCAGCAGTGAATACGCGAGGGCAGGGTTAGAGACCCAGTACTTC
CASSEYARAGLETQYF
>TRBJ1-1|-|-|TRBV7-8
TGTGCCAGCAGCTTAGATCAGGTAAACACTGAAGCTTTCTTT
CASSLDQVNTEAFF
>TRBJ2-2|-|-|TRBV28
TGTGCCAACAGGGGAGGTAGGTCCGGGGAGCTGTTTTTT
CANRGGRSGELFF
>TRBJ1-5|-|-|TRBV2
TGTGCCAGCAGTGAAACCCGACAGGTAGCCGGCAAAAATCAGCCCCAGCATTTT
CASSETRQVAGKNQPQHF
>TRBJ2-3|-|-|TRBV11-2
TGTGCCAGCAGCTTAGTCCCGCTCTCAGATACGCAGTATTTT
CASSLVPLSDTQYF
>TRBJ2-7|-|-|TRBV5-3
TGTGCCAGAAGCTTGAAATTATGGAAGGCGCCGGACTACGAGCAGTACTTC
CARSLKLWKAPDYEQYF
>TRBJ2-1|many|TRBD2|TRBV5-4
TGTGCCAGCAGCGCCCTAGCGGTTACCTACAATGAGCAGTTCTTC
CASSALAVTYNEQFF
>TRBJ2-5|many|TRBD1|TRBV4-1
TGCGCCAGCAGCCAAACAGGGGACGAGACCCAGTACTTC
CASSQTGDETQYF
>TRBJ1-1|-|-|TRBV7-8
TGTGCCAGCAGCGCCGGTTTCGGAAACACTGAAGCTTTCTTT
CASSAGFGNTEAFF
>TRBJ2-1|-|TRBD2|TRBV5-4
TGTGCCAGCAGCTCGGGACTAGTGGAGGAAAGGCAGTTCTTC
CASSSGLVEERQFF
>TRBJ1-5|-|-|TRBV9
TGTGCCAGCAGCGTTACAGGTAGCAATCAGCCCCAGCATTTT
CASSVTGSNQPQHF
>TRBJ2-4|-|TRBD1|TRBV10-3
TGTGCCATCAGCGAGACAGGGGGCACGGGAAACATTCAGTACTTC
CAISETGGTGNIQYF
>TRBJ2-4|-|-|TRBV2
TGTGCCAGCAGTGAAGCGCTTCGACGGGCCATTCAGTACTTC
CASSEALRRAIQYF
>TRBJ2-1|-|-|TRBV28
TGTGCCAGCAGCCCCGGTGGGGAACTGGGGAGAGACGATGAGCAGTTCTTC
CASSPGGELGRDDEQFF
>TRBJ1-3|-|-|TRBV10-1
TGCGCCAAACACGGAAACACCATATATTTT
CAKHGNTIYF
>TRBJ1-4|-|TRBD1|TRBV28
TGTGCCAGCAGTTCCCGGACAGGCCTTAATGAAAAACTGTTTTTT
CASSSRTGLNEKLFF
>TRBJ1-2|few|-|TRBV30
TGTGCCTGGAGTGGGTACAGGGTTAACTATGGCTACACCTTC
CAWSGYRVNYGYTF
>TRBJ2-5|-|-|TRBV7-2
TGTGCCAGCAGTCGGGCACAAGAGACCCAGTACTTC
CASSRAQETQYF
>TRBJ1-3|-|-|TRBV28
TGTGCCAGCAGTTTATTGGGTGTCTTCTCTGGAAACACCATATATTTT
CASSLLGVFSGNTIYF
>TRBJ1-2|-|-|TRBV9
TGTGCCAGCAGCGTAGAAGCAGGGATAAACTATGGCTACACCTTC
CASSVEAGINYGYTF
>TRBJ2-1|once|-|TRBV12-5
TGTGCTAGTGGTTCCCACCGCGGGACAGCCTGGAATGAGCAGTTCTTC
CASGSHRGTAWNEQFF
>TRBJ2-7|-|-|TRBV16
TGTGCCAGCAGCCGAACAGGGGAGCAGTACTTC
CASSRTGEQYF
>TRBJ2-2|-|TRBD2|TRBV15
TGTGCCACCAGCAGGCCTCCGGGACTAGCGGGAGCCGGGGAGCTGTTTTTT
CATSRPPGLAGAGELFF
>TRBJ2-7|-|TRBD1|TRBV18
TGTGCCAGCCGGTCGGGACAGGGAGACGAGCAGTACTTC
CASRSGQGDEQYF
>TRBJ2-1|-|TRBD1|TRBV5-4
TGTGCCAGCAGCTTGGGGGGACAGGGATGGGCGCAGTTCTTC
CASSLGGQGWAQFF
>TRBJ1-5|-|-|TRBV5-1
TGCGCCAGCAGTCCGGTAAGCAATCAGCCCCAGCATTTT
CASSPVSNQPQHF
>TRBJ2-1|-|TRBD2|TRBV7-3
TGTGCCAGCAGCTTACTAGCGGGAGGGCCTAATGAGCAGTTCTTC
CASSLLAGGPNEQFF
>TRBJ2-7|-|-|TRBV6-6
TGTGCCAGCTCGGTGGGGCAGTGGAACTACGAGCAGTACTTC
CASSVGQWNYEQYF
>TRBJ2-7|-|TRBD1|TRBV5-4
TGTGCCAGCAGCTTGTCTGGGGGACAGACCTACGAGCAGTACTTC
CASSLSGGQTYEQYF
>TRBJ1-5|-|TRBD1|TRBV5-6
TGTGCCAGCAGCTTGGGGGGACAGGCCAATCAGCCCCAGCATTTT
CASSLGGQANQPQHF
>TRBJ2-3|-|-|TRBV5-1
TGCGCCACCCAGATGGAGTGGGGCACAGATACGCAGTATTTT
CATQMEWGTDTQYF
>TRBJ2-1|-|-|TRBV5-4
TGTGCCAGCAGCTTAAGCCTAGCTGGGGAGCAGTTCTTC
CASSLSLAGEQFF
>TRBJ2-1|-|-|TRBV6-5
TGTGCCAGCACCAAAGGGCTCTCCTACAATGAGCAGTTCTTC
CASTKGLSYNEQFF
>TRBJ2-1|-|-|TRBV2
TGTGCCAGCAACTTGGACTCCTACAATGAGCAGTTCTTC
CASNLDSYNEQFF
>TRBJ2-3|-|TRBD2|TRBV5-1
TGCGCCAGCAGCGCGGGACTAGGGTACACAGATACGCAGTATTTT
CASSAGLGYTDTQYF
>TRBJ2-7|-|-|TRBV6-1
TGTGCCAGCAGCCTCGAGGGGGGGAGCTACGAGCAGTACTTC
CASSLEGGSYEQYF
>TRBJ1-2|-|-|TRBV28
TGTGCCAGCAGCCTCACCCTCTATGGCTACACCTTC
CASSLTLYGYTF
>TRBJ1-5|-|TRBD1|TRBV30
TGTGCCTGGAGTCACGGGACAGGGAACAATCAGCCCCAGCATTTT
CAWSHGTGNNQPQHF
>TRBJ2-1|once|TRBD2|TRBV7-3
TGTGCCAGCAGCTTAAGCCTAGCGGGAGGCAATGAGCAGTTCTTC
CASSLSLAGGNEQFF
>TRBJ1-3|-|TRBD1|TRBV7-2
TGTGCCAGCAGCCCACGGACAGGCGGAAACACCATATATTTT
CASSPRTGGNTIYF